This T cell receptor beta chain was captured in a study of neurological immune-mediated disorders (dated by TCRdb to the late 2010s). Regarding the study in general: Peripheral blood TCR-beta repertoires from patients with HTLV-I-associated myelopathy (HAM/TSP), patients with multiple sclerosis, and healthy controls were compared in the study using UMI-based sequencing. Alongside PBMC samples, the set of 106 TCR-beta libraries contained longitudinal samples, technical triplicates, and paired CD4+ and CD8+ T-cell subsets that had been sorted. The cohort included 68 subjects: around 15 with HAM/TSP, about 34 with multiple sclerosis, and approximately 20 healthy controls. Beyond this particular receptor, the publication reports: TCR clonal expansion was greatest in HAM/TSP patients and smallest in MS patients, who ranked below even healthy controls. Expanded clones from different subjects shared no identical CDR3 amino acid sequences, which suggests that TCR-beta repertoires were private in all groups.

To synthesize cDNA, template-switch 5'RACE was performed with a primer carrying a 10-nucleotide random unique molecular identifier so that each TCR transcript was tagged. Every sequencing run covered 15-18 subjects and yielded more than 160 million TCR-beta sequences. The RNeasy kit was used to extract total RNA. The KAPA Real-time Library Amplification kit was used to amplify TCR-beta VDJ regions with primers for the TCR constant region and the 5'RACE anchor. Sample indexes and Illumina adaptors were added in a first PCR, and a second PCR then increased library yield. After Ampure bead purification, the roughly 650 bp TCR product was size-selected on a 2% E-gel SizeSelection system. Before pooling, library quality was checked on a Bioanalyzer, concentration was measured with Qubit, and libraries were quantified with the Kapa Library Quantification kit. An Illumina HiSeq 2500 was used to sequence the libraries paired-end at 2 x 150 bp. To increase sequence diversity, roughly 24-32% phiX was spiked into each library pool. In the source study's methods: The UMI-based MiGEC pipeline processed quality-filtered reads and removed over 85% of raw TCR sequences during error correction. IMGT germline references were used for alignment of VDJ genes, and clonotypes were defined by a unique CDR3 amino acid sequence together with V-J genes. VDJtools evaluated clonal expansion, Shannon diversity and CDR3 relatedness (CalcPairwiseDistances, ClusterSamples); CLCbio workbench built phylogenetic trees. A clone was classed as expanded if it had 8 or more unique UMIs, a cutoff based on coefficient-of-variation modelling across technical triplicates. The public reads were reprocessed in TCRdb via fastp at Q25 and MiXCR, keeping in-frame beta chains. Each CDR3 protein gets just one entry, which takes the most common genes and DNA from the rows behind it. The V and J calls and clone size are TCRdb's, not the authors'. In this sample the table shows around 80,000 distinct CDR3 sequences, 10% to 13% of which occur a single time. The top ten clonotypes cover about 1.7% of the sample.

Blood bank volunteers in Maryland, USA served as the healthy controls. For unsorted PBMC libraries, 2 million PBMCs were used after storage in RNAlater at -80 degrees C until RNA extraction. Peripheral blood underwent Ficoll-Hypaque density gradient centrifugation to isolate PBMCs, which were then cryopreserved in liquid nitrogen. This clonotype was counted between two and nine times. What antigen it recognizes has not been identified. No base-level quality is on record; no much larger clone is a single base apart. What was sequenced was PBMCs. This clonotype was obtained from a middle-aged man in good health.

The CDR3 reads as follows: CASSSPWGGPSADTQYF. The nucleotide sequence reads TGTGCCAGCAGTTCGCCTTGGGGCGGCCCCTCGGCAGATACGCAGTATTTT. The sequence joins TRBV28 to TRBJ2-3; possibly the D gene is TRBD1, per 5 matching bases. According to the germline V gene, CDR1 reads MDHEN and CDR2 reads SYDVKM. From the cysteine through the phenylalanine, the CDR3 covers 17 amino acids. The CDR3 DNA has 51 bases and is translated from base 1. The trim is 4 bases for V and 4 bases for J, with a gap of 21 bases between the germline ends.